The 32 T cell receptor beta chains below all came from one sample that was sequenced in a study of brain T cells in children with intractable seizures. TCRdb's table, derived via immunoSEQ multiplex PCR, lists solely in-frame clones and lacks some. The data hold fewer than 85,000 clones, with 93% observed a single time. The material sequenced was peripheral blood, taken at surgery. These TCRs come from a boy under two years old with tuberous sclerosis and intractable seizures.

The chain joins TRBV14 to TRBJ2-1, with D unclear. The CDR3 sequence is 13 residues long. Germline V lookup: CDR1 SGHDN, CDR2 FVKESK. Trimming removed 4 bases from V and 7 bases from J, with 11 bases in between. The CDR3, as DNA: TGTGCCAGCAGCCCTTTTCTCACGAATGAGCAGTTCTTC. Protein product: CASSPFLTNEQFF.

The J gene is TRBJ1-2, the V gene TRBV5-4, with D possibly TRBD1 on 5 matching bases. Germline V gives CDR1 SGHNT, CDR2 YYREEE (reference sequence). The V gene lost 4 bases and the J gene lost 6 bases, with 22 bases spanning the gap. The CDR3 sequence is 16 residues long. Here the CDR3 reads CASSGGGGVYSDGYTF. Here the CDR3 DNA reads TGTGCCAGCAGCGGGGGTGGAGGGGTATATTCTGATGGCTACACCTTC.

J is TRBJ1-5 and V is TRBV11-2; a weak D match, TRBD1 (6 bases). Germline CDR1 SGHAT, CDR2 FQNNGV. V dropped 5 bases and J dropped 2 bases, with 16 bases sitting between them. This CDR3 has 16 residues. The CDR3: CASSPGRGLGNQPQHF. CDR3 sequence (DNA): TGTGCCAGCAGCCCGGGCAGGGGTCTTGGCAATCAGCCCCAGCATTTT.

The rearrangement links TRBV24-1 to TRBJ2-5; 13 bases match TRBD2. Trimming took 4 bases from V and 2 from J; bases not matched to a gene: 6. Germline lookup yields CDR1 KGHDR and CDR2 SFDVKD. The CDR3 loop spans 17 amino acids. CDR3 sequence: CATSDPQLAGGQETQYF. The CDR3 DNA reads TGTGCCACCAGTGACCCCCAACTAGCGGGAGGGCAAGAGACCCAGTACTTC.

In its sample, this clone was seen once. The chain recombines TRBV3-1 (or the pseudogene TRBV3-2) with TRBJ2-1; the D call may be TRBD1 or TRBD2 (6 bases each). The CDR3 is 15 amino acids. Trimming removed 3 bases from V and 5 bases from J, with 14 bases in between. In germline, CDR1 is LGHDT, CDR2 YNNKEL (reference sequence). The CDR3 protein is CASSQDSGLDNEQFF. The CDR3 DNA reads as TGTGCCAGCAGCCAGGACAGCGGGCTTGACAATGAGCAGTTCTTC.

The V gene is TRBV7-8, the J gene TRBJ1-2; D remains ambiguous. Trimming removed 4 bases from V and 2 bases from J, with 23 bases in between. This CDR3 is built from 18 residues. Germline CDR1 is SGHVS and CDR2 is FQNEAQ. As DNA, the CDR3 is TGTGCCAGCAGCTCTCAGCGGCCTAGGGTATCTGCAAACTATGGCTACACCTTC. The encoded protein is CASSSQRPRVSANYGYTF.

The rearrangement uses TRBV4-1 and TRBJ2-4, with 7 bases matching TRBD1. Germline assignment: CDR1 MGHRA and CDR2 YSYEKL. Germline trimming cut 1 base from V and 0 bases from J; bases unmatched to any gene: 9. The CDR3 contains 18 residues. CDR3 bases: TGCGCCAGCAGCCAAGGAAGACAGGGCCGACTAGCCAAAAACATTCAGTACTTC. Translated, it gives CASSQGRQGRLAKNIQYF.

This sequence joins TRBV4-1 and TRBJ1-5; perhaps TRBD1 as D (5 bases). V was pared by 7 bases and J by 0 bases, with 13 bases between. Germline V gives CDR1 MGHRA, CDR2 YSYEKL. This CDR3 comprises 15 residues. The CDR3 DNA sequence: TGCGCCAGCAAACCGGGGCAACATAGCAATCAGCCCCAGCATTTT. Residues: CASKPGQHSNQPQHF.

The rearrangement links TRBV19 to TRBJ2-7; 7 nucleotides agree with TRBD1. The CDR3 contains 15 residues. V lost 3 bases and J lost 2; bases outside the gene matches: 7. From germline, CDR1 is LNHDA and CDR2 SQIVND (reference sequence). The CDR3 loop is CASSMAGGTTYEQYF. CDR3 nucleotides: TGTGCCAGTAGTATGGCAGGGGGTACGACCTACGAGCAGTACTTC. Filled out from reference TRBV19 and TRBJ2-7, the complete variable domain reads DGGITQSPKYLFRKEGQNVTLSCEQNLNHDAMYWYRQDPGQGLRLIYYSQIVNDFQKGDIAEGYSVSREKKESFPLTVTSAQKNPTAFYLCASSMAGGTTYEQYFGPGTRLTVT.

The gene calls are TRBV30 and TRBJ1-1, with D unresolved. The germline V gene encodes CDR1 GTSNPN and CDR2 SVGIG (reference sequence). The CDR3 spans 14 residues. Trimming stripped 2 bases from V and 1 base from J, with 11 bases between. The CDR3 spells CAWSNIFRNTEAFF. The CDR3 bases are TGTGCCTGGAGTAATATCTTCAGGAACACTGAAGCTTTCTTT.

The chain is built from TRBV25-1 and TRBJ1-3; no definite D call. V lost 4 bases and J lost 0, with 16 bases in between. The CDR3 is 17 residues long. The germline CDR1 and CDR2 sequences are MGHDK and SYGVNS. The CDR3: CASSGPSGEDSGNTIYF. CDR3 nucleotides: TGTGCCAGCAGTGGGCCAAGCGGTGAAGACTCTGGAAACACCATATATTTT.

This chain links TRBV6-1 with TRBJ2-2; 7 nucleotides agree with TRBD2. The CDR3 is 15 residues long. Losses at the gene ends were 3 bases for V and 4 bases for J; bases not matched to a gene: 5. Germline V gene lookup returns CDR1 MNHNS and CDR2 SASEGT. The CDR3 protein is CASSDAGVGTGELFF. The DNA for the CDR3 is TGTGCCAGCAGTGATGCGGGAGTCGGCACCGGGGAGCTGTTTTTT.

The chain employs TRBV2 and TRBJ2-7; TRBD1 is a possible D gene (5 bases). There are 17 residues in the CDR3. Germline V gene lookup returns CDR1 SNHLY and CDR2 FYNNEI. The V end lost 2 bases, the J end lost 2 bases, and 19 bases lay between the germline ends. CDR3 residues: CASSEYQETEAPYEQYF. CDR3 nucleotides: TGTGCCAGCAGTGAATACCAAGAGACAGAGGCCCCCTACGAGCAGTACTTC.

The gene calls are TRBV7-9 and TRBJ2-7; TRBD2 aligns across 7 bases. The V and J ends lost 3 bases and 5 bases, in that order; junction bases with no gene match: 10. Per the germline V gene, CDR1 is SEHNR and CDR2 is FQNEAQ (reference sequence). The length of the CDR3 is 15 residues. The CDR3 DNA is TGTGCCAGCAGCTTCCTGGGGGGAGGGCCTCACGAGCAGTACTTC. Encoded protein: CASSFLGGGPHEQYF. The full variable domain, with the rest looked up from reference TRBV7-9 and TRBJ2-7, is DTGVSQNPRHKITKRGQNVTFRCDPISEHNRLYWYRQTLGQGPEFLTYFQNEAQLEKSRLLSDRFSAERPKGSFSTLEIQRTEQGDSAMYLCASSFLGGGPHEQYFGPGTRLTVT.

J is TRBJ2-7 and V is TRBV29-1; 10 bases are a match to TRBD1. After removal of 7 bases from V and 5 bases from J, the junction contained 8 bases not matched to a gene. The CDR3 consists of 13 residues. Germline values: CDR1 SQVTM, CDR2 ANQGSEA. CDR3 in DNA: TGCAGCGCCGCCCGGACAGGGGGTCACGAGCAGTACTTC. It codes for CSAARTGGHEQYF.

The chain combines TRBV29-1 with TRBJ2-3; 7 bases are a match to TRBD1. Trimming at V came to 7 bases and at J to 0 bases, leaving 10 bases not matched to a gene. This CDR3 has 15 amino acids. The germline gives CDR1 SQVTM, CDR2 ANQGSEA. This CDR3 reads CSAAGTEDSTDTQYF. CDR3 DNA sequence: TGCAGCGCCGCCGGGACAGAGGATAGCACAGATACGCAGTATTTT.

The chain is built from TRBV11-2 and TRBJ2-7, with D perhaps matching TRBD2 (6 bases). This CDR3 has 12 amino acids. The germline gives CDR1 SGHAT, CDR2 FQNNGV. The V end was cut by 6 bases, the J end by 6 bases, with 12 bases between. CDR3: CASSSTSPEQYF. CDR3 coding DNA: TGTGCCAGCAGTTCAACTAGCCCCGAGCAGTACTTC.

The chain recombines TRBV7-9 with TRBJ2-1; no firm D call. V lost 5 bases, J lost 7 bases, and 9 bases lay in between. CDR1 is SEHNR, CDR2 FQNEAQ, per germline (reference sequence). The length of the CDR3 is 12 residues. The CDR3 DNA sequence: TGTGCCAGCAGCCTTATAGAAAATGAGCAGTTCTTC. Translation gives CASSLIENEQFF.

The sample holds one count of this clone. The V gene is TRBV14, the J gene TRBJ1-3, with D perhaps matching TRBD1 (6 bases). The V end lost 1 base, the J end lost 4 bases, and 14 bases lay between the germline ends. Germline CDR1 reads SGHDN; CDR2 reads FVKESK. The CDR3 is 16 amino acids. Here the CDR3 DNA reads TGTGCCAGCAGCCAAGTGCGGGCAGGGGCCGGAAACACCATATATTTT. Translation: CASSQVRAGAGNTIYF.

The V call is TRBV27, the J call TRBJ2-7; 11 bases are a match to TRBD1. The CDR3 is made up of 13 amino acids. V lost 8 bases, J lost 5 bases, and 5 bases stayed unmatched. The germline gives CDR1 MNHEY, CDR2 SMNVEV (reference sequence). CDR3 nucleotides: TGTGCCAGCCGGGACAGGGGGTTTGACGAGCAGTACTTC. Its protein product is CASRDRGFDEQYF.

The chain links TRBV3-1 (or the pseudogene TRBV3-2) to TRBJ2-3; D is unresolved. CDR3 length: 14 residues. V dropped 2 bases and J dropped 0 bases, with 6 bases sitting between them. Germline-derived CDR1 and CDR2 are LGHDT and YNNKEL (reference sequence). The CDR3 region is CASSQSASTDTQYF. The CDR3 DNA sequence: TGTGCCAGCAGCCAAAGCGCTAGCACAGATACGCAGTATTTT.

The genes are TRBV6-4 and TRBJ2-3, with 8 positions matching TRBD2. The CDR3 length is 15 residues. Germline V lookup: CDR1 MRHNA, CDR2 SNTAGT. V gave up 6 bases and J gave up 2 bases; unmatched junction bases: 7. CDR3 coding DNA: TGTGCCAGCAGAGCAGCGGGGGAACCCACAGATACGCAGTATTTT. Protein product: CASRAAGEPTDTQYF.

As concerns this clone: Other DNA sequences from this sample encode an identical CDR3 as well. The chain links TRBV6-5 to TRBJ1-1, with D hard to call. V lost 2 bases to trimming and J lost 2 bases, with 6 bases between them. Germline CDR1 MNHEY, CDR2 SVGAGI. The CDR3 length is 13 residues. The CDR3 is CASSYASNTEAFF. The CDR3 DNA reads TGTGCCAGCAGTTACGCTTCAAACACTGAAGCTTTCTTT.

The chain has TRBV7-9 and TRBJ2-4, with D uncertain. The V and J ends lost 5 bases and 0 bases respectively, with 8 bases between them. This CDR3 is 14 amino acids long. Per the germline V gene, CDR1 is SEHNR and CDR2 is FQNEAQ (reference sequence). CDR3 sequence reads: CASSPAVAKNIQYF. For the CDR3, the DNA is TGTGCCAGCAGCCCGGCTGTAGCCAAAAACATTCAGTACTTC.

This clone was detected once. The V gene is TRBV3-1 (or the pseudogene TRBV3-2), the J gene TRBJ1-1; D perhaps matches TRBD1 (5 bases). V lost 4 bases, J lost 4 bases, and 16 bases lay in between. CDR3 length: 15 amino acids. Germline loops: CDR1 LGHDT, CDR2 YNNKEL (reference sequence). The CDR3 spells CASSPLGRPVTEAFF. Here the CDR3 DNA reads TGTGCCAGCAGCCCGTTGGGACGGCCGGTCACTGAAGCTTTCTTT.

The gene calls are TRBV6-6 and TRBJ1-2, with 8 bases lining up with TRBD1. The CDR3 spans 16 residues. Germline CDR1 reads MNHNY; CDR2 reads SVGAGI (reference sequence). V dropped 4 bases and J dropped 2; count of bases not matched to a gene: 9. CDR3 DNA: TGTGCCAGCAGTTCAGCCTGGGACAGGCAAAACTATGGCTACACCTTC. Translated: CASSSAWDRQNYGYTF.

The rearrangement links TRBV15 to TRBJ2-3; D is ambiguous. Germline V gives CDR1 LNHNV, CDR2 YYDKDF (reference sequence). There are 14 residues in the CDR3. V lost 2 bases and J lost 2, with 8 bases in between. The CDR3 DNA follows: TGTGCCACCAGCAGAAAAGACCCCACAGATACGCAGTATTTT. Amino acid sequence: CATSRKDPTDTQYF.

The V and J genes are TRBV9 and TRBJ2-1, with 8 bases identical to TRBD2. J was trimmed by 7 bases and V by 0 bases; bases with no gene match: 3. The CDR3 consists of 14 residues. Germline CDR1 reads SGDLS; CDR2 reads YYNGEE. The CDR3 is CASSVAGGRNEQFF. CDR3 bases: TGTGCCAGCAGCGTAGCGGGGGGGCGGAATGAGCAGTTCTTC.

This clone has only one observation. The rearrangement links TRBV7-8 to TRBJ1-1; D unresolved. The CDR3 has 16 residues. Germline CDR1 and CDR2: SGHVS and FQNEAQ. Trimming removed 1 base at V and 5 bases at J, with 17 bases between. The CDR3 loop reads CASSLGKRGSGTEAFF. The CDR3 nucleotides are TGTGCCAGCAGCTTAGGTAAAAGAGGGTCGGGGACTGAAGCTTTCTTT.

This clone occurred once. V gene TRBV19 combines with J gene TRBJ2-7; D is unresolved. V lost 5 bases, J lost 2 bases, and 16 bases lay in between. In germline, CDR1 is LNHDA, CDR2 SQIVND (reference sequence). The CDR3 runs 15 residues. The CDR3 sequence: CASSSIVDPPYEQYF. The CDR3 coding sequence is TGTGCCAGTAGTTCTATAGTTGATCCTCCCTACGAGCAGTACTTC.

This sequence joins TRBV7-3 and TRBJ2-7, with D hard to call. V was cut by 5 bases and J by 2 bases, with 10 bases left in between. Germline assignment: CDR1 SGHTA and CDR2 FQGTGA. CDR3 length: 13 residues. The CDR3 loop is CASSLLHPYEQYF. CDR3 nucleotide sequence: TGTGCCAGCAGCCTACTCCACCCCTACGAGCAGTACTTC.

The V call is TRBV6-5, the J call TRBJ2-2; maybe TRBD1 (6 bases). Trimming took 8 bases from V and 4 from J, leaving 14 bases between them. The CDR3 is made up of 14 amino acids. The germline V gene encodes CDR1 MNHEY and CDR2 SVGAGI. CDR3: CASLSGTITGELFF. The DNA for the CDR3 is TGTGCCAGCCTCTCCGGGACAATCACCGGGGAGCTGTTTTTT.